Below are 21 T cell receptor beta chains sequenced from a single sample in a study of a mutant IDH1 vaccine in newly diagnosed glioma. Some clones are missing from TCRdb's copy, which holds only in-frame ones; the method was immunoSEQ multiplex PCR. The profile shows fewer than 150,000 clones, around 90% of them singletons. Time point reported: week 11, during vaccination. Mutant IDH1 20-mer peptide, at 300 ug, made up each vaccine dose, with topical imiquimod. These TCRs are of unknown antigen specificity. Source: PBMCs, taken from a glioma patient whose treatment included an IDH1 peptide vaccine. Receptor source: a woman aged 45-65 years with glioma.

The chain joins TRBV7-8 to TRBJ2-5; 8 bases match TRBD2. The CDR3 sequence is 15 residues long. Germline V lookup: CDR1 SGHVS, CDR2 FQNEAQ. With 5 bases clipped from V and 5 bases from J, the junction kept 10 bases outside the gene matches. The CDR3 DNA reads TGTGCCAGCAGCCCCTCGGGACTAGGACGGGAGACCCAGTACTTC. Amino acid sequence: CASSPSGLGRETQYF.

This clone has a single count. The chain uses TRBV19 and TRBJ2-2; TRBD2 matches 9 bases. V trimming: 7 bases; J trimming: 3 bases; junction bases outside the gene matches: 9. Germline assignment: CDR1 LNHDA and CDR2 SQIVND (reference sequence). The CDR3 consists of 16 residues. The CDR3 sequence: CASTYSRGRDTGELFF. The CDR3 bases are TGTGCCAGTACCTATAGTCGCGGGAGGGACACCGGGGAGCTGTTTTTT.

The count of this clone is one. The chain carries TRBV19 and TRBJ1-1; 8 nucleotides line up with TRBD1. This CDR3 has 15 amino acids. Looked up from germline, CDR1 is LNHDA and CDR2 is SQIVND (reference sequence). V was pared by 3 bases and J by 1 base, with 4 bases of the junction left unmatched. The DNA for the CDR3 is TGTGCCAGTAGTATCTTCGACAGGGGGAACACTGAAGCTTTCTTT. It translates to CASSIFDRGNTEAFF.

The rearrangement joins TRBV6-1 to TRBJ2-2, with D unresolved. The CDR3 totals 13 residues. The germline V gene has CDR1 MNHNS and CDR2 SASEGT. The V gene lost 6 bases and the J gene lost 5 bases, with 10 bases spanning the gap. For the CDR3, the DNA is TGTGCCAGCAGAGGCAGAACTACCGGGGAGCTGTTTTTT. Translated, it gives CASRGRTTGELFF.

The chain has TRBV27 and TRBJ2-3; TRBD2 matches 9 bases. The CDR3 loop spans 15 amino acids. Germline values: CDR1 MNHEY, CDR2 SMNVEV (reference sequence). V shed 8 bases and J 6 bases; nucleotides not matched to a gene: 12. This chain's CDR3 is CASSHIAGARDTQYF. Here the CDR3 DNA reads TGTGCCAGCTCCCACATAGCGGGAGCAAGGGATACGCAGTATTTT.

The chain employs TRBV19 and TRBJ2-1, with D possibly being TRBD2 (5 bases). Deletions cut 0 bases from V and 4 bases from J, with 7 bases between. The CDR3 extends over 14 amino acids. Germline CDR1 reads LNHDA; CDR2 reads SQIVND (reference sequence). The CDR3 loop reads CASSIDGEYNEQFF. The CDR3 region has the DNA TGTGCCAGTAGTATAGATGGGGAGTACAATGAGCAGTTCTTC.

The DNA for the CDR3 is TGTGCCAGCAGCGTCGGTTCTAGCACAGATACGCAGTATTTT. It yields the protein CASSVGSSTDTQYF. The chain is built from TRBV13 and TRBJ2-3; D is ambiguous. This CDR3 has 14 amino acids. Germline V gene sequence: CDR1 PRHDT, CDR2 FYEKMQ (reference sequence). Trimming pared 5 bases from V and 0 bases from J, leaving 9 bases between.

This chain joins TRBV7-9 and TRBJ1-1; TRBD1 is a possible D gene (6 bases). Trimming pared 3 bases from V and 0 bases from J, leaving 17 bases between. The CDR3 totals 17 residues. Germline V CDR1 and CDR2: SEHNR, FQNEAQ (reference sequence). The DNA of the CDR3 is TGTGCCAGCAGCTTTTCCTCCCTAACAGGGCTGAACACTGAAGCTTTCTTT. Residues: CASSFSSLTGLNTEAFF.

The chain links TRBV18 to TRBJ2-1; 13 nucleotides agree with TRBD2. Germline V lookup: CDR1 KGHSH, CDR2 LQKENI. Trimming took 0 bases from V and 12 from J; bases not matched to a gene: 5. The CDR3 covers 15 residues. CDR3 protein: CASSPPGLAGDGQFF. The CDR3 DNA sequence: TGTGCCAGCTCACCACCTGGACTAGCGGGAGATGGGCAGTTCTTC.

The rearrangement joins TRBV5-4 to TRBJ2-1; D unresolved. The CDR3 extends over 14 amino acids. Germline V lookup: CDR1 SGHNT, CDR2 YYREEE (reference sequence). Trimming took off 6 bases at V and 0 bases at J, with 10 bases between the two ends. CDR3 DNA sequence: TGTGCCAGCAATTTAGGAACCTCCTACAATGAGCAGTTCTTC. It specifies CASNLGTSYNEQFF.

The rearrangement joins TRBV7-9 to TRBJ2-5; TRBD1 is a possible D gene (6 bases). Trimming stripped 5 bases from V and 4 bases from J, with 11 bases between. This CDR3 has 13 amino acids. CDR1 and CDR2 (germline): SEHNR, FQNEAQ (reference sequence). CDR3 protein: CASSPNRVETQYF. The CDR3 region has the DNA TGTGCCAGCAGCCCAAACAGGGTAGAGACCCAGTACTTC.

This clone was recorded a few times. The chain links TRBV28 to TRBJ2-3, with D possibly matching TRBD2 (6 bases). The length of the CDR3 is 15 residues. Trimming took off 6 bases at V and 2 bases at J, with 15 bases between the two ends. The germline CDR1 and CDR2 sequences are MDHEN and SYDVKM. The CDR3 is CASRSFSGATDTQYF. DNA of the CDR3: TGTGCCAGCAGATCCTTTAGCGGAGCCACAGATACGCAGTATTTT.

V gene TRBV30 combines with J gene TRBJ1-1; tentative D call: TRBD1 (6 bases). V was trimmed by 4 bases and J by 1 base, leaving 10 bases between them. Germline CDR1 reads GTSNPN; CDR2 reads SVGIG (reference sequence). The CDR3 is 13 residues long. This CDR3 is CAWTLGGNTEAFF. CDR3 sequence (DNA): TGTGCCTGGACCCTAGGGGGGAACACTGAAGCTTTCTTT.

This CDR3 is CASSQDSYDTEAFF. The CDR3 region has the DNA TGTGCCAGCAGCCAAGATTCCTATGACACTGAAGCTTTCTTT. V is TRBV14 and J is TRBJ1-1, with D unresolved. CDR3 length: 14 residues. Per germline, CDR1 SGHDN and CDR2 FVKESK. Trimming shortened V by 0 bases and J by 3 bases, and 8 bases separated the two germline ends.

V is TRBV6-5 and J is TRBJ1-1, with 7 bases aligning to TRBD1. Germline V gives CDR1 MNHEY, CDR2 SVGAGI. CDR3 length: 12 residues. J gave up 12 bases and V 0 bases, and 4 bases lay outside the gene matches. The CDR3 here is CASSYSGGTTFF. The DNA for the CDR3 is TGTGCCAGCAGTTACTCAGGGGGCACAACTTTCTTT.

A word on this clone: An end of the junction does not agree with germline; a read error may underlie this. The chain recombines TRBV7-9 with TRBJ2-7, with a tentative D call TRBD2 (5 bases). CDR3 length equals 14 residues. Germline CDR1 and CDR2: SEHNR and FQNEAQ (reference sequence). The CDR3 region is CASSLVYSGLEKYF. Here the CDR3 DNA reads TGTGCCAGCAGCTTAGTTTACAGCGGCCTCGAGAAGTACTTC.

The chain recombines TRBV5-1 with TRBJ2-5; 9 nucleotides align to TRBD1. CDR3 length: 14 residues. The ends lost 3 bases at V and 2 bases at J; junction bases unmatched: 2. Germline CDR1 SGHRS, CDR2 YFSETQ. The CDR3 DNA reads TGCGCCAGCAGCTCGACAGGGGGTCAAGAGACCCAGTACTTC. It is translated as CASSSTGGQETQYF. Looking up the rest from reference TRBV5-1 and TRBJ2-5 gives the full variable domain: KAGVTQTPRYLIKTRGQQVTLSCSPISGHRSVSWYQQTPGQGLQFLFEYFSETQRNKGNFPGRFSGRQFSNSRSEMNVSTLELGDSALYLCASSSTGGQETQYFGPGTRLLVL.

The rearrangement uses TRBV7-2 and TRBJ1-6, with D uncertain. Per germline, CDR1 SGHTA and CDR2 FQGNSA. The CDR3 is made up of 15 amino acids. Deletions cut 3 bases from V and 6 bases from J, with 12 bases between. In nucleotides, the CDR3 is TGTGCCAGCAGCTTCGCTGATAACACTAATTCACCCCTCCACTTT. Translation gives CASSFADNTNSPLHF.

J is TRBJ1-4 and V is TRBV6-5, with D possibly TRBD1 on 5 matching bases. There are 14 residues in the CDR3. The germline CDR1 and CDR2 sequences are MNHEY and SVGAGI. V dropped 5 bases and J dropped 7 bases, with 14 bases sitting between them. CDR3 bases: TGTGCCAGCAGTGGGGGAAGCCCACTTGAAAAACTGTTTTTT. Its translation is CASSGGSPLEKLFF.

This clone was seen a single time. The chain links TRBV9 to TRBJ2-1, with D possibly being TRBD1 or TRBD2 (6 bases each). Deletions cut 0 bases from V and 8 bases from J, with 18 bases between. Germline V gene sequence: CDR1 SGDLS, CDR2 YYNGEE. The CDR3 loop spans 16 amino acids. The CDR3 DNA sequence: TGTGCCAGCAGCGTAGTTGGAGGAGGGGGAGTTGATGAGCAGTTCTTC. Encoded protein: CASSVVGGGGVDEQFF.

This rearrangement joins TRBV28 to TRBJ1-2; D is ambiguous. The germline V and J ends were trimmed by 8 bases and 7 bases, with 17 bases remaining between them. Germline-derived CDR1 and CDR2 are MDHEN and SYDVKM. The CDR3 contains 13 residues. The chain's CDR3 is CASDQTRRGGYTF. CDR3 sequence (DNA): TGTGCCAGCGACCAAACTCGGCGTGGTGGCTACACCTTC.